Here is one T cell receptor beta chain with its context. This clonotype showed up just a few times. It lacks a known antigen. There are no base qualities to consult, and no much larger clone falls within one base. The CDR3 covers 16 residues, taking in both the cysteine and the phenylalanine. Kept here is only the CDR3 DNA, which spans 48 bases and is read in frame from base 1. The germline V gene encodes CDR1 SGHVS and CDR2 FNYEAQ. V trim: 2 bases; J trim: 5 bases; unmatched bases: 7. Sequenced on an Illumina NovaSeq 6000. TCR cDNA was synthesized by 5'RACE template switching, through which a universal primer site and unique molecular identifiers were introduced. Priming for cDNA synthesis came from both the TCR alpha and TCR beta constant segments. Libraries were amplified in two PCR steps, with sample barcodes and sequencing adapters added in the second step. Libraries were sequenced on Illumina HiSeq 2500 (2x100 bp) or NovaSeq (2x150 bp). The paper's processing steps were these. MIGEC handled demultiplexing of reads and collapsing into UMI consensus sequences, while MiXCR performed V(D)J alignment. Vaccine-responding clonotypes were defined with edgeR using replicate PBMC samples, requiring FDR below 0.01 and a log2 fold change above 5 up to day 15. Bulk clonotypes were assigned CD4 or CD8 identity according to which sequenced CD4 or CD8 repertoire held them at higher abundance. In-frame beta chains were kept once TCRdb had trimmed the public reads at Q25 with fastp and called clones with MiXCR. Rows with a matching CDR3 protein are joined into one entry that keeps the most common DNA and genes. What appears here as the V and J calls and clone size reflects TCRdb's work, not the paper's. The sample table holds some 400,000 distinct CDR3 sequences, of which roughly a sixth were seen once. The top ten hold around 17% of the sample.

These data are taken from a study of T cells after yellow fever vaccination (dated by TCRdb to the late 2010s). Study-wide context: The SMART-Seq v4 Ultra Low Input RNA kit was used to prepare libraries from fractions with low cell numbers. Bulk TCR alpha and beta repertoires were sequenced longitudinally to track T-cell clones before and after primary and booster YFV17D yellow fever vaccination. The cohort comprised two healthy male donors, one aged 18 to 30 and one aged 30 to 39 years. Blood samples were taken at several timepoints before and after primary and secondary immunization, and bulk PBMC replicates and cell subsets were isolated. General study outcomes and caveats: Most clones expanded after primary vaccination (96% of CD4 and over 80% of CD8) were re-detected after the booster, suggesting that broad memory maintenance occurred. Compared with the primary T-cell response, the secondary T-cell response was weaker but faster, peaking on day 5 rather than day 15. FACS-sorted repertoires could contain abundant contaminating clonotypes from the bulk population, so computational filtering was required. Only a couple of donors were included in the study, so the extent to which the findings can be generalized is limited. A small fraction of clonotypes appeared in both the CD4 and CD8 compartments, likely as a result of convergent recombination.

The treatment or condition tag for this specimen amounts to: live attenuated yellow fever vaccine strain. At each blood-draw timepoint, two biological replicates of bulk PBMCs were obtained. A standard Ficoll-Paque protocol was used to isolate PBMCs from peripheral blood. TriZol was used to extract RNA from bulk PBMCs, CD4 and CD8 fractions, and dextramer-positive and dextramer-negative fractions. The chain is made from TRBV7-6 and TRBJ2-3, and 10 junction bases match TRBD2. The sequence derives from a man aged 18 to 30 who received the YFV17D yellow fever vaccine. Source: PBMCs, taken before the yellow fever booster vaccination. The CDR3 protein sequence reads: CASSLWLAGALDTQYF. The nucleotide sequence reads as follows: TGTGCCAGCAGCTTATGGCTAGCGGGGGCCCTAGATACGCAGTATTTT.